The 19 T cell receptor beta chains below all came from one sample that was sequenced in a study of T cell responses to AZD1222 COVID-19 vaccine. Assay: immunoSEQ multiplex PCR; the TCRdb copy retains only in-frame clones and omits some. The sample lists more than 100,000 clones; around 90% were seen once. Material: peripheral blood, obtained 28 days after the second AZD1222 dose. Receptors were obtained from an adult who received the AZD1222 COVID-19 vaccine.

The J gene is TRBJ2-1, the V gene TRBV2; 8 bases match TRBD2. CDR3 length equals 16 residues. V shed 5 bases, J shed 1 base, and the junction held 7 bases outside the gene matches. Per germline, CDR1 SNHLY and CDR2 FYNNEI. This CDR3 reads CASSPQAGVSYNEQFF. In DNA form, the CDR3 reads TGTGCCAGCAGTCCACAAGCGGGAGTGTCCTACAATGAGCAGTTCTTC.

V and J are TRBV10-3 and TRBJ1-4; D remains unclear. From germline, CDR1 is ENHRY and CDR2 SYGVKD. This CDR3 comprises 15 residues. Trimming stripped 3 bases from V and 1 base from J, with 9 bases between. CDR3 in DNA: TGTGCCATCAGTGATTTCGGTGGAACTAATGAAAAACTGTTTTTT. This gives the protein CAISDFGGTNEKLFF.

The genes are TRBV7-8 and TRBJ2-5; 13 bases map to TRBD2. Germline V gene sequence: CDR1 SGHVS, CDR2 FQNEAQ. J gave up 2 bases and V 1 base, and 4 bases lay outside the gene matches. CDR3 size: 17 residues. The DNA of the CDR3 is TGTGCCAGCAGCTTAGGACTAGCGGGGGGCAAACAAGAGACCCAGTACTTC. It translates to CASSLGLAGGKQETQYF.

This chain uses TRBV2 with TRBJ1-1; possibly TRBD1 for D (5 bases). CDR3 size: 15 residues. The germline V gene has CDR1 SNHLY and CDR2 FYNNEI. Trimming removed 7 bases at V and 3 bases at J, with 18 bases between. As DNA, the CDR3 is TGTGCCAGCACCAAACAGGAAGGGGTGGACACTGAAGCTTTCTTT. Its translation is CASTKQEGVDTEAFF.

CDR3 in DNA: TGTGCCAGCAGATCACAGGGTGGGAACACTGAAGCTTTCTTT. Translation gives CASRSQGGNTEAFF. This rearrangement joins TRBV6-4 to TRBJ1-1, with D possibly TRBD1 on 6 matching bases. V shed 6 bases and J shed 1 base, with 12 bases lying between them. Germline CDR1 is MRHNA and CDR2 is SNTAGT. The CDR3 sequence is 14 residues long.

The rearrangement links TRBV25-1 to TRBJ1-5; tentative D call: TRBD1 (6 bases). The CDR3 runs to 13 residues. Germline-derived CDR1 and CDR2 are MGHDK and SYGVNS. With 4 bases removed from V and 11 bases from J, the gap between germline ends came to 15 bases. The CDR3 coding sequence is TGTGCCAGCAGTGGCGAGGGGGATTGGGCCCAGCATTTT. It translates to CASSGEGDWAQHF.

The chain has TRBV3-1 (or the pseudogene TRBV3-2) and TRBJ2-2, with D maybe TRBD1 (5 bases). V was trimmed by 6 bases and J by 7 bases, leaving 9 bases between them. The CDR3 contains 12 residues. Germline V lookup: CDR1 LGHDT, CDR2 YNNKEL (reference sequence). The CDR3 reads CASSLGVGELFF. Written as DNA, the CDR3 is TGTGCCAGCAGTCTAGGGGTCGGGGAGCTGTTTTTT.

The chain uses TRBV12-3 or TRBV12-4 and TRBJ1-2; D is uncertain. The CDR3 totals 13 residues. V lost 5 bases and J 8 bases, leaving 15 bases between the germline ends. The CDR3 reads CASSKTTGVGYTF. Written as DNA, the CDR3 is TGTGCCAGCAGTAAAACGACCGGCGTAGGCTACACCTTC.

The chain recombines TRBV5-1 with TRBJ2-7; possible D gene TRBD1, 6 bases. V shed 4 bases and J shed 2 bases, with 10 bases lying between them. CDR3 length: 13 amino acids. CDR1 and CDR2 from the germline V gene are SGHRS and YFSETQ. CDR3 loop: CASSTGLTYEQYF. CDR3 bases: TGCGCCAGCAGCACAGGGTTGACCTACGAGCAGTACTTC.

The chain uses TRBV24-1 and TRBJ2-3; no firm D call. This CDR3 spans 13 amino acids. Germline CDR1 reads KGHDR; CDR2 reads SFDVKD. V lost 1 base to trimming and J lost 4 bases, with 5 bases between them. CDR3 nucleotides: TGTGCCACCAGTGATTTCCCCGCAGATACGCAGTATTTT. This gives the protein CATSDFPADTQYF.

V is TRBV3-1 (or the pseudogene TRBV3-2) and J is TRBJ2-7; no firm D call. V was clipped by 1 base and J by 1 base, with 8 bases between them. Germline V gene lookup returns CDR1 LGHDT and CDR2 YNNKEL (reference sequence). The CDR3 length is 14 residues. The CDR3 loop is CASSQGSKSYEQYF. CDR3 DNA sequence: TGTGCCAGCAGCCAAGGGTCGAAGTCCTACGAGCAGTACTTC.

V gene TRBV18 combines with J gene TRBJ2-2; 10 bases agree with TRBD2. The germline V gene has CDR1 KGHSH and CDR2 LQKENI. V lost 0 bases, J lost 5 bases, and 12 bases stayed unmatched. CDR3 size: 19 residues. The chain's CDR3 is CASSPPRLAGVPGTGELFF. For the CDR3, the DNA is TGTGCCAGCTCACCACCGCGGCTAGCGGGGGTCCCAGGAACCGGGGAGCTGTTTTTT.

The chain has TRBV27 and TRBJ1-4; 10 positions match TRBD1. Germline CDR1 reads MNHEY; CDR2 reads SMNVEV (reference sequence). The CDR3 has 15 amino acids. The V gene end was trimmed by 4 bases and the J gene end by 6 bases; junction bases not matched to a gene: 5. The CDR3 here is CASSSPGQGYEKLFF. In DNA form, the CDR3 reads TGTGCCAGCAGTTCCCCGGGACAGGGGTATGAAAAACTGTTTTTT. The full variable domain, with the rest looked up from reference TRBV27 and TRBJ1-4, is EAQVTQNPRYLITVTGKKLTVTCSQNMNHEYMSWYRQDPGLGLRQIYYSMNVEVTDKGDVPEGYKVSRKEKRNFPLILESPSPNQTSLYFCASSSPGQGYEKLFFGSGTQLSVL.

The chain uses TRBV7-3 and TRBJ2-4; D might be TRBD2 (6 bases). Germline CDR1 reads SGHTA; CDR2 reads FQGTGA. The CDR3 has 13 residues. Trimming pared 4 bases from V and 8 bases from J, leaving 12 bases between. The CDR3 DNA follows: TGTGCCAGCAGCTCGGGAGACGGGGACATTCAGTACTTC. It yields the protein CASSSGDGDIQYF.

The genes are TRBV24-1 and TRBJ2-3; 9 bases are a match to TRBD1. The V segment lost 4 bases and the J segment 3 bases; nucleotides outside the gene matches: 10. Germline CDR1 and CDR2: KGHDR and SFDVKD. This CDR3 is built from 17 residues. Here the CDR3 DNA reads TGTGCCACCAGTGAGCCCTCCGGGACAGGGACTACAGATACGCAGTATTTT. Protein product: CATSEPSGTGTTDTQYF.

CDR3 loop: CASWQGVMNTEAFF. The CDR3 region has the DNA TGTGCCAGCTGGCAGGGGGTTATGAACACTGAAGCTTTCTTT. The V call is TRBV6-5, the J call TRBJ1-1, with 7 bases lining up with TRBD1. This CDR3 region has 14 residues. Germline trimming cut 8 bases from V and 0 bases from J; bases unmatched to any gene: 6. The germline V gene encodes CDR1 MNHEY and CDR2 SVGAGI.

The V gene is TRBV28, the J gene TRBJ1-4, with a possible D match to TRBD1 (6 bases). Trimming took 9 bases from V and 3 from J, leaving 17 bases between them. Germline-derived CDR1 and CDR2 are MDHEN and SYDVKM. This CDR3 has 15 amino acids. The CDR3 sequence: CASIEGGHPNEKLFF. DNA of the CDR3: TGTGCCAGTATCGAGGGGGGCCATCCTAATGAAAAACTGTTTTTT. Full variable domain (remainder filled in from reference TRBV28 and TRBJ1-4): DVKVTQSSRYLVKRTGEKVFLECVQDMDHENMFWYRQDPGLGLRLIYFSYDVKMKEKGDIPEGYSVSREKKERFSLILESASTNQTSMYLCASIEGGHPNEKLFFGSGTQLSVL.

The chain uses TRBV6-5 and TRBJ1-4, with TRBD1 as a possible D gene (5 bases). Germline CDR1 reads MNHEY; CDR2 reads SVGAGI. V lost 11 bases, J lost 7 bases, and 17 bases lay in between. The CDR3 contains 13 residues. CDR3 sequence (DNA): TGTGCCTCCCGGGCGAGGGGAACTGAAAAACTGTTTTTT. Its translation is CASRARGTEKLFF.

The rearrangement uses TRBV19 and TRBJ2-7, with 7 bases matching TRBD2. V shed 3 bases, J shed 3 bases, and the junction held 8 bases outside the gene matches. The CDR3 contains 15 residues. The germline CDR1 and CDR2 sequences are LNHDA and SQIVND (reference sequence). CDR3 region: CASSISPGGDYEQYF. As DNA, the CDR3 is TGTGCCAGTAGTATCTCCCCGGGGGGAGACTACGAGCAGTACTTC.